These 5 T cell receptor beta chains originate from one sample sequenced in a study of OX40 agonist ivuxolimab in advanced cancers. Libraries were made using the immunoSEQ multiplex PCR assay. TCRdb took this table from immuneACCESS and kept in-frame rearrangements with V and J called. Such tables lack part of the clones; where checked against another copy, unresolved V genes explain under half of the gap, and the rest is unexplained. This sample is represented by 80,000 or so clones; approximately 85% of them were singletons. The ten largest clones represent approximately 2.3% of the sample. The specimen comprised CD4+ or CD8+ T cells sorted from blood, sampled in a trial of the OX40 agonist ivuxolimab. These receptors all come from an adult with an advanced solid tumor such as melanoma, head and neck, liver or kidney cancer.

The rearrangement joins TRBV25-1 to TRBJ2-7; TRBD1 might be the D (5 bases). This CDR3 comprises 13 residues. Looked up from germline, CDR1 is MGHDK and CDR2 is SYGVNS. Deletions cut 0 bases from V and 4 bases from J, with 7 bases between. The CDR3 DNA follows: TGTGCCAGCAGTGAATACTCAGGGTACGAGCAGTACTTC. This gives the protein CASSEYSGYEQYF.

A word on this clone: The sample contains more than one DNA sequence encoding this CDR3. The chain combines TRBV5-1 with TRBJ2-7; D may match TRBD1 or TRBD2 (6 bases each). V lost 0 bases to trimming and J lost 2 bases, with 9 bases between them. Germline CDR1 and CDR2: SGHRS and YFSETQ. The CDR3 covers 14 residues. The CDR3: CASSLDGGPYEQYF. The CDR3 DNA reads as TGCGCCAGCAGCTTGGATGGGGGGCCCTACGAGCAGTACTTC.

DNA for the CDR3: TGCGCCAGCAGCCAGGGTGAGGCCTACAATGAGCAGTTCTTC. This sequence encodes CASSQGEAYNEQFF. The chain uses TRBV4-1 and TRBJ2-1; D is uncertain. Germline V gene sequence: CDR1 MGHRA, CDR2 YSYEKL. Trimming took 3 bases from V and 2 from J, leaving 8 bases between them. The CDR3 loop spans 14 amino acids.

The chain uses TRBV25-1 and TRBJ2-7; possibly TRBD1 or TRBD2 for D (5 bases each). This CDR3 has 13 amino acids. Germline CDR1 and CDR2: MGHDK and SYGVNS. The V end lost 8 bases, the J end lost 5 bases, and 16 bases lay between the germline ends. The CDR3 DNA is TGTGCCAGCGAACAGAGGGGAATCGACGAGCAGTACTTC. Its protein product is CASEQRGIDEQYF.

This chain joins TRBV30 and TRBJ2-7, with a tentative D call TRBD1 (6 bases). Trimming removed 2 bases from V and 2 bases from J, with 10 bases in between. CDR1 is GTSNPN and CDR2 is SVGIG in the germline V gene (reference sequence). The CDR3 is 13 amino acids. This CDR3 is CAWSLGGAYEQYF. The CDR3 coding sequence is TGTGCCTGGAGTCTTGGGGGCGCCTACGAGCAGTACTTC.